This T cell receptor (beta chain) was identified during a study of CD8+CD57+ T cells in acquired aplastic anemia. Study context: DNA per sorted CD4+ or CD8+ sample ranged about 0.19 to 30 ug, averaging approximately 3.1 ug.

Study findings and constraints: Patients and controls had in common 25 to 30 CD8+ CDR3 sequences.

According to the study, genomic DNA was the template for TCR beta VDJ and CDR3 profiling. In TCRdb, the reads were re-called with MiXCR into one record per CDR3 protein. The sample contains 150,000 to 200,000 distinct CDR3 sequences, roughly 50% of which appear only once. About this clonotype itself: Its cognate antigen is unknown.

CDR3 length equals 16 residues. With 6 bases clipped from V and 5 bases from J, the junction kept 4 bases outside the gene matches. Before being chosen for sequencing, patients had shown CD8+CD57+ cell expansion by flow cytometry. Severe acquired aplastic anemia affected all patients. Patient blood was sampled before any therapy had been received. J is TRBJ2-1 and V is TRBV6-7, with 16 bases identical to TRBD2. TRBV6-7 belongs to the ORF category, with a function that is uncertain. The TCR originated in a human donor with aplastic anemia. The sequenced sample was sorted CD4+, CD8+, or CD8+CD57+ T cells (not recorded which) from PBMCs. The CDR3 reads CASRGLAGGLDNEQFF. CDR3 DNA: TGTGCCAGCAGGGGACTAGCGGGAGGGCTCGACAATGAGCAGTTCTTC.